This T cell receptor beta chain originates from a study of technical replicates of blood from a handful of donors. Sequencing was performed with immunoSEQ multiplex PCR; in TCRdb, only in-frame clones are kept and a portion is missing. The data show about 76,000 clones, around 90% seen once. The sequence came from a human donor in good health. Sequenced sample: T cells isolated from PBMCs.

This CDR3 is CASSEVLMGGRQYF. CDR3 nucleotide sequence: TGTGCCAGCAGTGAAGTCCTAATGGGGGGACGGCAGTACTTC. V and J are TRBV6-1 and TRBJ2-7; D is perhaps TRBD2 (6 bases). This CDR3 is built from 14 residues. V was pared by 1 base and J by 9 bases, with 16 bases between. CDR1 is MNHNS, CDR2 SASEGT, per germline.